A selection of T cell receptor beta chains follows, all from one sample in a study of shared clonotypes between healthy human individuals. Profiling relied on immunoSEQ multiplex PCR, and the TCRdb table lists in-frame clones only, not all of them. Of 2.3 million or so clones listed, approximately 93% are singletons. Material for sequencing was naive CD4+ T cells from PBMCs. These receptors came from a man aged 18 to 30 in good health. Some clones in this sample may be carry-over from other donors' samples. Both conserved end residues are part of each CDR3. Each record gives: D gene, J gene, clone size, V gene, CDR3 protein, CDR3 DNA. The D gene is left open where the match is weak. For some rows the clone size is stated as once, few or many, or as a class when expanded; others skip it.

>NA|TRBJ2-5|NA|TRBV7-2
CASSGRGAQETQYF
TGTGCCAGCAGCGGACGGGGGGCACAAGAGACCCAGTACTTC
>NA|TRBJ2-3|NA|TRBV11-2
CASSLGGATDTQYF
TGTGCCAGCAGCTTAGGGGGGGCGACGGATACGCAGTATTTT
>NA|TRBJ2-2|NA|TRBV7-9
CASSLVVSGELFF
TGTGCCAGCAGCTTAGTAGTGTCCGGGGAGCTGTTTTTT
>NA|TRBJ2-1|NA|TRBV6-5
CASRPTGTSRNEQFF
TGTGCCAGCAGACCTACCGGGACTTCCCGCAATGAGCAGTTCTTC
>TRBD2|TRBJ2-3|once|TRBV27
CASSAGLAGGTDTQYF
TGTGCCAGCAGTGCGGGACTAGCGGGAGGTACAGATACGCAGTATTTT
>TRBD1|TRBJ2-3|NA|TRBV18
CASSLRGTVSTDTQYF
TGTGCCAGCTCACTCAGGGGGACAGTGAGCACAGATACGCAGTATTTT
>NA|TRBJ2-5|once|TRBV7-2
CASSLKGPGTQYF
TGTGCCAGCAGCTTAAAAGGCCCAGGGACCCAGTACTTC
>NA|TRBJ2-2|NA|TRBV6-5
CASRMDRFTGELFF
TGTGCCAGCAGAATGGACAGATTCACCGGGGAGCTGTTTTTT
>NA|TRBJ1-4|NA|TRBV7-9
CASSLGTSREKLFF
TGTGCCAGCAGCCTCGGGACGTCTAGGGAAAAACTGTTTTTT
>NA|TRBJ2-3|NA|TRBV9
CASSVVASTDTQYF
TGTGCCAGCAGCGTAGTAGCTAGCACAGATACGCAGTATTTT
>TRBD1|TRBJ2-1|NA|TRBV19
CASSGQGGNEQFF
TGTGCCAGTAGCGGACAGGGTGGGAATGAGCAGTTCTTC
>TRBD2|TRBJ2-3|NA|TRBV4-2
CASSSRPAWRESTDTQYF
TGTGCCAGCAGCTCGCGTCCTGCTTGGCGGGAGAGCACAGATACGCAGTATTTT
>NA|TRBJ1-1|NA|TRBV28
CASSLYGEDEAFF
TGTGCCAGCAGTTTATATGGGGAGGATGAAGCTTTCTTT
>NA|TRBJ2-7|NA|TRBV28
CASDQQGYEQYF
TGTGCCAGCGACCAACAGGGCTACGAGCAGTACTTC
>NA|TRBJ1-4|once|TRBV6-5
CASSDLGGPSEKLFF
TGTGCCAGCAGCGACCTCGGGGGGCCATCCGAAAAACTGTTTTTT
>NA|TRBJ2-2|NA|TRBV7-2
CASSIRRANTGELFF
TGTGCCAGCAGCATCCGGAGGGCGAACACCGGGGAGCTGTTTTTT
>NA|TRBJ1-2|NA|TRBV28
CASSPPPVGNYGYTF
TGTGCCAGCAGCCCCCCCCCGGTGGGTAACTATGGCTACACCTTC
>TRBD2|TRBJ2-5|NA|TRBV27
CASSLAGAGETQYF
TGTGCCAGCAGTTTAGCGGGAGCAGGAGAGACCCAGTACTTC
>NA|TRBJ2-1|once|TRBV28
CASSLPGMHSYNEQFF
TGTGCCAGCAGTTTACCGGGCATGCACTCCTACAATGAGCAGTTCTTC
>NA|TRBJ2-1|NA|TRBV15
CATSRVRLAEGDEQFF
TGTGCCACCAGCAGAGTCCGGCTAGCGGAGGGGGATGAGCAGTTCTTC
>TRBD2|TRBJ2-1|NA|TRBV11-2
CASSLARLAGVTFF
TGTGCCAGCAGCTTAGCCAGACTAGCGGGAGTTACCTTCTTC
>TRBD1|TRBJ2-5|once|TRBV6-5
CASSRGQIQETQYF
TGTGCCAGCAGCCGGGGACAGATTCAAGAGACCCAGTACTTC
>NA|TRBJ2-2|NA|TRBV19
CASTPGGGRAENTGELFF
TGTGCCAGTACTCCAGGGGGCGGGAGGGCCGAGAACACCGGGGAGCTGTTTTTT
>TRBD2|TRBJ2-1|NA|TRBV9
CASSSSGRANRYNEQFF
TGTGCCAGCAGCTCTTCGGGGAGGGCTAATCGGTACAATGAGCAGTTCTTC
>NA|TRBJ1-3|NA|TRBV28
CASSSIRYSGNTIYF
TGTGCCAGCAGTTCGATACGATACTCTGGAAACACCATATATTTT
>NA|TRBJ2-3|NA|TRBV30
CAWNMGWLTGDTQYF
TGTGCCTGGAACATGGGGTGGCTTACCGGGGATACGCAGTATTTT
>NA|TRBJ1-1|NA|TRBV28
CATRGFQGGQAFF
TGTGCCACCCGGGGCTTCCAAGGAGGCCAAGCTTTCTTT
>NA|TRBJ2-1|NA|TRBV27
CASSLWDEEGEQFF
TGTGCCAGCAGTTTATGGGACGAGGAGGGTGAGCAGTTCTTC
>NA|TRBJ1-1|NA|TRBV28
CASSLQSPGAFF
TGTGCCAGCAGTTTACAGTCCCCTGGGGCTTTCTTT
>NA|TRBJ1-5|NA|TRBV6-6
CASSYTSGFDQPQHF
TGTGCCAGCAGTTATACATCAGGGTTTGATCAGCCCCAGCATTTT
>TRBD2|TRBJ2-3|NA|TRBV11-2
CASHKLAGGVTDTQYF
TGTGCCAGCCATAAACTAGCGGGAGGTGTCACAGATACGCAGTATTTT
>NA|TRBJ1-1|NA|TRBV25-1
CASSGGTLPNTEAFF
TGTGCCAGCAGTGGCGGGACCCTACCGAACACTGAAGCTTTCTTT
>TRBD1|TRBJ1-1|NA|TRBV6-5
CASSRRTGGKTEAFF
TGTGCCAGCAGTCGTAGGACAGGGGGCAAGACTGAAGCTTTCTTT
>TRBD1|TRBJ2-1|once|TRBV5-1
CASSIGTGGSEQFF
TGCGCCAGCAGCATCGGGACAGGGGGCAGTGAGCAGTTCTTC
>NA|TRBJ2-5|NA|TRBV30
CAWSVGRAGETQYF
TGTGCCTGGAGTGTCGGTAGGGCTGGTGAGACCCAGTACTTC
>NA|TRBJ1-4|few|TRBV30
CAWTGDLGEKLFF
TGTGCCTGGACAGGGGACCTAGGAGAAAAACTGTTTTTT
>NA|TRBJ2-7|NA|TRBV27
CASSLRGYEQYF
TGTGCCAGCAGTTTACGCGGTTACGAGCAGTACTTC
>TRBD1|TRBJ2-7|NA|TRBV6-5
CASSGDRGHEQYF
TGTGCCAGCAGTGGGGACAGGGGCCACGAGCAGTACTTC
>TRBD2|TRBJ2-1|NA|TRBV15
CATSRGLAGGPLGAYNEQFF
TGTGCCACCAGCAGAGGATTAGCGGGAGGGCCTTTAGGGGCCTACAATGAGCAGTTCTTC
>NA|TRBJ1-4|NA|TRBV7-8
CASSFGRSPTNEKLFF
TGTGCCAGCAGCTTTGGACGGAGCCCAACTAATGAAAAACTGTTTTTT
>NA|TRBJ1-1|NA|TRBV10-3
CASSYGYGEAFF
TGTGCCAGCAGTTACGGTTATGGAGAAGCTTTCTTT
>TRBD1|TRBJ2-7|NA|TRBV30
CAWSSDRASYEQYF
TGTGCCTGGAGTAGCGACAGGGCCTCCTACGAGCAGTACTTC
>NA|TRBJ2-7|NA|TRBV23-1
CASNRPFSYEQYF
TGCGCCAGCAACAGGCCATTCTCCTACGAGCAGTACTTC
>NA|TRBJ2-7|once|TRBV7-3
CASSLNNNRGEQYF
TGTGCCAGCAGCTTAAATAATAACCGTGGCGAGCAGTACTTC
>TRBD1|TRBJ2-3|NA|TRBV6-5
CASRRDRLLTQYF
TGTGCCAGCAGAAGGGACAGACTGCTTACGCAGTATTTT
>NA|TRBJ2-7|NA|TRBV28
CASSILTQGGYYEQYF
TGTGCCAGCAGTATACTAACTCAAGGGGGATACTACGAGCAGTACTTC
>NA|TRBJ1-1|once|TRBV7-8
CASRQVRGMNTEAFF
TGTGCCAGCAGGCAAGTCAGGGGTATGAACACTGAAGCTTTCTTT
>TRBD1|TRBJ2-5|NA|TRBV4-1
CASSRFLQGVQETQYF
TGCGCCAGCAGCCGCTTCTTACAGGGGGTCCAAGAGACCCAGTACTTC
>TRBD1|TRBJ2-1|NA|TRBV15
CATSSPDRGAYNEQFF
TGTGCCACCAGCAGCCCTGACAGGGGGGCGTACAATGAGCAGTTCTTC
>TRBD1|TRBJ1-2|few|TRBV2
CASSGQGKHYGYTF
TGTGCCAGCAGCGGACAGGGGAAACACTATGGCTACACCTTC
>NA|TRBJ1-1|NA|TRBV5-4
CASSAGRITTEAFF
TGTGCCAGCAGCGCGGGACGGATCACCACTGAAGCTTTCTTT